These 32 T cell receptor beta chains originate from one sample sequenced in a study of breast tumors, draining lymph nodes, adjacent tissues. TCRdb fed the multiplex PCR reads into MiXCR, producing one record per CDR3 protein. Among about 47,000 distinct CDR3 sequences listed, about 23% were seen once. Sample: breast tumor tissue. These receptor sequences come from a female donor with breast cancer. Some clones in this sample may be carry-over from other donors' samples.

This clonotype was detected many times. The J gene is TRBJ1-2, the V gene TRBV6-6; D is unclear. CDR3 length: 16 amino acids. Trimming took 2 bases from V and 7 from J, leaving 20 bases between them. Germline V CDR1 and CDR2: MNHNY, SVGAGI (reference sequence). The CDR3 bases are TGTGCCAGCAGTTACGAACCGGCGTCCCCGCCGGGTGGCTACACCTTC. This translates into CASSYEPASPPGGYTF.

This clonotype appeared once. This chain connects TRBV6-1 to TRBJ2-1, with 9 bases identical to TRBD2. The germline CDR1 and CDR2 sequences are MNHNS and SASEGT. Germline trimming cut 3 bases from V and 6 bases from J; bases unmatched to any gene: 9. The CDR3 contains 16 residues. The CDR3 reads CASSEPSGGRANEQFF. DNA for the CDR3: TGTGCCAGCAGTGAGCCTTCTGGCGGGAGGGCCAATGAGCAGTTCTTC.

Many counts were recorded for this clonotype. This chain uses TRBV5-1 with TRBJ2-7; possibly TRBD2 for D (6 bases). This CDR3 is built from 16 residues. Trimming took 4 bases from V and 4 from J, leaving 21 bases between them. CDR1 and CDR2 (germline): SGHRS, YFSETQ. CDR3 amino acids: CASSPGLSGPHYEQYF. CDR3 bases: TGCGCCAGCAGCCCGGGTCTTAGCGGTCCCCATTACGAGCAGTACTTC.

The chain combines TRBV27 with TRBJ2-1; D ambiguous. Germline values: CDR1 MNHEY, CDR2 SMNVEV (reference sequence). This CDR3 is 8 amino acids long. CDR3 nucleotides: TGTGCGGGGAATGAGCAGTTCTTC. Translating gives CAGNEQFF.

The CDR3 nucleotides are TGTGCCAGCAGTTTGGGACGAGGCAACACCATATATTTT. Protein: CASSLGRGNTIYF. This chain uses TRBV27 with TRBJ1-3; D may be TRBD1 (5 bases). The germline CDR1 and CDR2 sequences are MNHEY and SMNVEV (reference sequence). The CDR3 is 13 amino acids. Trimming pared 3 bases from V and 7 bases from J, leaving 10 bases between.

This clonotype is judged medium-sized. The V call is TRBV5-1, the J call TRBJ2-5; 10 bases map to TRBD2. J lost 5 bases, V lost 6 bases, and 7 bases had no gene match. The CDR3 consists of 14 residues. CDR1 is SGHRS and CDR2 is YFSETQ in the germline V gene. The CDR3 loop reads CASNPSGSGETQYF. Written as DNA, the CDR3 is TGCGCCAGCAACCCTAGCGGGAGTGGTGAGACCCAGTACTTC.

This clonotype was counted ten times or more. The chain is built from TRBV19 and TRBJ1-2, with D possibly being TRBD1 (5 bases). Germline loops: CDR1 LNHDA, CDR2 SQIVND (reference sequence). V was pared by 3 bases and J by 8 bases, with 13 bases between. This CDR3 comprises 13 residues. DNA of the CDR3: TGTGCCAGTAGTATGTTGGGGGAGAGCGGCTACACCTTC. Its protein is CASSMLGESGYTF.

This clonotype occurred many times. DNA of the CDR3: TGTGCCAGCAGCCAAGTTGCAGGGGAACCCACCGGGGAGCTGTTTTTT. It translates to CASSQVAGEPTGELFF. V usage is TRBV14 and J usage is TRBJ2-2; a weak D match, TRBD1 (6 bases). The CDR3 extends over 16 amino acids. Germline values: CDR1 SGHDN, CDR2 FVKESK. V lost 1 base and J lost 4, with 13 bases in between.

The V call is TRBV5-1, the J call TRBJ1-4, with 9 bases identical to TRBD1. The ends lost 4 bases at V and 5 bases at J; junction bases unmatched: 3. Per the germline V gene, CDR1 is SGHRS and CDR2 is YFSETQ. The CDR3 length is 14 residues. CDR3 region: CASSPQGANEKLFF. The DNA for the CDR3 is TGCGCCAGCAGCCCACAGGGGGCGAATGAAAAACTGTTTTTT.

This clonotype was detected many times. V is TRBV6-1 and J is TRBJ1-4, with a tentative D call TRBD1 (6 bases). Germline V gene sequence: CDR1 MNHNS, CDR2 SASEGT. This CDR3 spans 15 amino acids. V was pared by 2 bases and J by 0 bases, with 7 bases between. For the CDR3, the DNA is TGTGCCAGCAGTGAACAGGGGACAACTAATGAAAAACTGTTTTTT. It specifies CASSEQGTTNEKLFF.

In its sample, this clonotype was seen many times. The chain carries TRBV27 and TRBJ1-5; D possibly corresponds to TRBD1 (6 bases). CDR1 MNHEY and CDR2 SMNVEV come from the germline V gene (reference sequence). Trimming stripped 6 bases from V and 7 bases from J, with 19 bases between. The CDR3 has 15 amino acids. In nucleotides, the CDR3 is TGTGCCAGCAGCAGTTTAAGGGGGGGGGTCCAGCCCCAGCATTTT. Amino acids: CASSSLRGGVQPQHF.

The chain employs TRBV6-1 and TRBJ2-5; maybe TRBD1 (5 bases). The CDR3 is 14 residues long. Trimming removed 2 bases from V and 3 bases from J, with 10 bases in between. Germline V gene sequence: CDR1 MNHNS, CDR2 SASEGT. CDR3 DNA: TGTGCCAGCAGTGAATACCAGGGTGAAGAGACCCAGTACTTC. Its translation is CASSEYQGEETQYF.

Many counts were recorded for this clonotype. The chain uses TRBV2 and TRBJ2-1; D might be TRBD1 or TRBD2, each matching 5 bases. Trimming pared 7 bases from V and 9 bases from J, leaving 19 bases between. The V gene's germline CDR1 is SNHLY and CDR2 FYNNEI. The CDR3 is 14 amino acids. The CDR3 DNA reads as TGTGCCAGCATCGGTGGGGGTGGGTGGGCTGAGCAGTTCTTC. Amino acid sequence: CASIGGGGWAEQFF.

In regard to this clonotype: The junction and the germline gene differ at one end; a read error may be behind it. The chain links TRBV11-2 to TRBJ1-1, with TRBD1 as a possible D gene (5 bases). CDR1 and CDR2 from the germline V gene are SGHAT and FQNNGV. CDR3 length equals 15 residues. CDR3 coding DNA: TGTGCCAGCAGCCACTCGGGACTTCAGGACACTGGAGCTTTCTTT. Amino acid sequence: CASSHSGLQDTGAFF.

In nucleotides, the CDR3 is TGTGCCAGCAGTGTATCCCTAACAGGGGGCCGGGAGACCCAGTACTTC. Protein product: CASSVSLTGGRETQYF. The V and J genes are TRBV6-1 and TRBJ2-5, with TRBD1 matching 9 bases. The CDR3 is 16 residues long. J gave up 5 bases and V 4 bases, and 11 bases lay outside the gene matches. CDR1 is MNHNS, CDR2 SASEGT, per germline.

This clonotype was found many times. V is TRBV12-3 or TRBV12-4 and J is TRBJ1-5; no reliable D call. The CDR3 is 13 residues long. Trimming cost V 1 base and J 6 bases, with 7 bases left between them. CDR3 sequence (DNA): TGTGCCAGCAGTTTAGGAGGAGGTCAGCCCCAGCATTTT. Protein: CASSLGGGQPQHF.

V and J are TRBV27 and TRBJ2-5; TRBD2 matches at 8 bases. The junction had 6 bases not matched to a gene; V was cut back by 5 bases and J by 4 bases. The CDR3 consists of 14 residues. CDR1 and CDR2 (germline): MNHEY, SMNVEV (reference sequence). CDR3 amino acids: CASSGTGGPETQYF. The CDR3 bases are TGTGCCAGCAGTGGTACGGGAGGGCCAGAGACCCAGTACTTC.

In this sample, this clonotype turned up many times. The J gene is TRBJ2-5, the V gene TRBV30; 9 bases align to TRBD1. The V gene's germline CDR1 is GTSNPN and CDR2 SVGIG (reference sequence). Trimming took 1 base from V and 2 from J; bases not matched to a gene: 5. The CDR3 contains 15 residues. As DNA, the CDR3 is TGTGCCTGGAGTGCGGGACAGGGTAGACAAGAGACCCAGTACTTC. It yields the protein CAWSAGQGRQETQYF.

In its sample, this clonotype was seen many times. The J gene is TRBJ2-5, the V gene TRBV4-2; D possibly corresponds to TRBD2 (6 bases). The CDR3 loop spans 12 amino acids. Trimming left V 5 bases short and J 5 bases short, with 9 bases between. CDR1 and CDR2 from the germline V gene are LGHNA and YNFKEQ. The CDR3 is CASSGGSETQYF. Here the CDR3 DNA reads TGTGCCAGCAGCGGGGGGTCGGAGACCCAGTACTTC.

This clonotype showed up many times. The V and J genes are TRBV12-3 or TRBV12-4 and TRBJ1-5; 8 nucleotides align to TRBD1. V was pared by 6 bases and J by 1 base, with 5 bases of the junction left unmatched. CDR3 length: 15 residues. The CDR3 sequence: CASRRGQGSNQPQHF. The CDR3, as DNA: TGTGCCAGCAGACGAGGACAGGGAAGCAATCAGCCCCAGCATTTT.

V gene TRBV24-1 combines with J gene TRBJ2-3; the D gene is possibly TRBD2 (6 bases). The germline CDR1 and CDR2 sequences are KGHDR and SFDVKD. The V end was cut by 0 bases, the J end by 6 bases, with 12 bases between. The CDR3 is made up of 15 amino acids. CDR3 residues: CATSDLQGGRDTQYF. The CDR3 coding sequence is TGTGCCACCAGTGATTTGCAAGGTGGGAGGGATACGCAGTATTTT.

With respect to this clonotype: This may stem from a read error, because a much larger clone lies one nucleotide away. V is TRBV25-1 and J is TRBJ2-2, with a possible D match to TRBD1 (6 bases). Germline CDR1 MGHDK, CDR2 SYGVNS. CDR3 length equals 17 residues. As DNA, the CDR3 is TGTGCCAGCAGTGAACGGGTGATTACAGGGAACGCCGGGGAGCTGTTTTTT. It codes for CASSERVITGNAGELFF. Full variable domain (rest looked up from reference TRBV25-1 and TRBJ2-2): EADIYQTPRYLVIGTGKKITLECSQTMGHDKMYWYQQDPGMELHLIHYSYGVNSTEKGDLSSESTVSRIRTEHFPLTLESARPSHTSQYLCASSERVITGNAGELFFGEGSRLTVL.

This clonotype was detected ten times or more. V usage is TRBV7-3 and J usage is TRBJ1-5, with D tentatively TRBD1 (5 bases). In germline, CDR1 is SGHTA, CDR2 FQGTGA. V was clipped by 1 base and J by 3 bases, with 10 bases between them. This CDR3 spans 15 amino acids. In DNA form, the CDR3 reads TGTGCCAGCAGCTTAAATCCAGGGACCAATCAGCCCCAGCATTTT. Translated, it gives CASSLNPGTNQPQHF.

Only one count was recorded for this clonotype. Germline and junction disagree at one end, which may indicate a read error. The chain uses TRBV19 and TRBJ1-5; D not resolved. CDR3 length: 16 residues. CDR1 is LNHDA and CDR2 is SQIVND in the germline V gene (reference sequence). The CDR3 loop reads CASSITATYSNRPQHF. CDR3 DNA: TGTGCCAGTAGTATTACGGCGACCTATAGCAATCGGCCCCAGCATTTT.

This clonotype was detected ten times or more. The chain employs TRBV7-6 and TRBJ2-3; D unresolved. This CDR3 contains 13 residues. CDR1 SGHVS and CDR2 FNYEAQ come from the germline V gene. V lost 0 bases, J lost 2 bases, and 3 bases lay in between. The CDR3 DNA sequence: TGTGCCAGCAGCTTAGCCCCCACAGATACGCAGTATTTT. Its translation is CASSLAPTDTQYF.

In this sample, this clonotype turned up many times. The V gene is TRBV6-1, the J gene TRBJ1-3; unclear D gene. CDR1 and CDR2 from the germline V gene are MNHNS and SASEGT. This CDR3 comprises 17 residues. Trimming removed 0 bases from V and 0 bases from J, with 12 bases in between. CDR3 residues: CASSEALSTTSGNTIYF. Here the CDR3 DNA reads TGTGCCAGCAGTGAAGCGTTGTCCACCACCTCTGGAAACACCATATATTTT.

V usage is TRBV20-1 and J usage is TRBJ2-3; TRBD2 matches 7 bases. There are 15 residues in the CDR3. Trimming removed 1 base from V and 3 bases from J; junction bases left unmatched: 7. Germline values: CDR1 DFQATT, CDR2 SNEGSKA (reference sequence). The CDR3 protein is CSARVGGGRTDTQYF. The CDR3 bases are TGCAGTGCTAGAGTGGGCGGCGGGAGAACAGATACGCAGTATTTT.

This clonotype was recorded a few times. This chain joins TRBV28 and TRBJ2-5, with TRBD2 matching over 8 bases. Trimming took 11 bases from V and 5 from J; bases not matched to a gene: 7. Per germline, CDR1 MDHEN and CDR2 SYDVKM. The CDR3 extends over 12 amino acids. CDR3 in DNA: TGTGCCGCAAGCGGGAGCCAGGAGACCCAGTACTTC. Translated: CAASGSQETQYF.

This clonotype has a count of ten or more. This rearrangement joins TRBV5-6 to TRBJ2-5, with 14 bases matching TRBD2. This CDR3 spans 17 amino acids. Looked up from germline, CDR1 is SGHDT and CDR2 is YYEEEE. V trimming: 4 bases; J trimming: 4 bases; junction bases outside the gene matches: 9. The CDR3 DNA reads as TGTGCCAGCAGCCAAAGACTAGCGGGGGGGCCGGGAGAGACCCAGTACTTC. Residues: CASSQRLAGGPGETQYF.

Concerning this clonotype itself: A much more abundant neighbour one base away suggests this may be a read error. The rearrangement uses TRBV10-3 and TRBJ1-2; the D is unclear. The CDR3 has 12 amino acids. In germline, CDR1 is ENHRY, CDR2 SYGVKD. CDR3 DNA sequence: TGTGCCGTCAGTGAAACAGTTGATGGCTACACCTTC. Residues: CAVSETVDGYTF.

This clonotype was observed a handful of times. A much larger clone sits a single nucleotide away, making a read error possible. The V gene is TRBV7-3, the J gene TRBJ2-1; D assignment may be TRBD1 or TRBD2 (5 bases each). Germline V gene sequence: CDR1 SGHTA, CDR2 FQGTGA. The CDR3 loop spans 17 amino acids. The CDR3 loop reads CTSSLRPIGADYNEQFF. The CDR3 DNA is TGTACCAGCAGCTTAAGGCCAATCGGGGCAGACTACAATGAGCAGTTCTTC.

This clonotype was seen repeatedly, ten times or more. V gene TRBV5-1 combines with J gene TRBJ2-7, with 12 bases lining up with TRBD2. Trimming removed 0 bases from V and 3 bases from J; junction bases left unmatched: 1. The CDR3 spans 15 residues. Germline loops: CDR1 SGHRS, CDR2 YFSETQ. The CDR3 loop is CASSLGLAGDYEQYF. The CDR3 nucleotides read TGCGCCAGCAGCTTGGGACTAGCGGGAGACTACGAGCAGTACTTC. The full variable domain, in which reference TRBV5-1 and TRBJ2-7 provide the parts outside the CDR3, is KAGVTQTPRYLIKTRGQQVTLSCSPISGHRSVSWYQQTPGQGLQFLFEYFSETQRNKGNFPGRFSGRQFSNSRSEMNVSTLELGDSALYLCASSLGLAGDYEQYFGPGTRLTVT.